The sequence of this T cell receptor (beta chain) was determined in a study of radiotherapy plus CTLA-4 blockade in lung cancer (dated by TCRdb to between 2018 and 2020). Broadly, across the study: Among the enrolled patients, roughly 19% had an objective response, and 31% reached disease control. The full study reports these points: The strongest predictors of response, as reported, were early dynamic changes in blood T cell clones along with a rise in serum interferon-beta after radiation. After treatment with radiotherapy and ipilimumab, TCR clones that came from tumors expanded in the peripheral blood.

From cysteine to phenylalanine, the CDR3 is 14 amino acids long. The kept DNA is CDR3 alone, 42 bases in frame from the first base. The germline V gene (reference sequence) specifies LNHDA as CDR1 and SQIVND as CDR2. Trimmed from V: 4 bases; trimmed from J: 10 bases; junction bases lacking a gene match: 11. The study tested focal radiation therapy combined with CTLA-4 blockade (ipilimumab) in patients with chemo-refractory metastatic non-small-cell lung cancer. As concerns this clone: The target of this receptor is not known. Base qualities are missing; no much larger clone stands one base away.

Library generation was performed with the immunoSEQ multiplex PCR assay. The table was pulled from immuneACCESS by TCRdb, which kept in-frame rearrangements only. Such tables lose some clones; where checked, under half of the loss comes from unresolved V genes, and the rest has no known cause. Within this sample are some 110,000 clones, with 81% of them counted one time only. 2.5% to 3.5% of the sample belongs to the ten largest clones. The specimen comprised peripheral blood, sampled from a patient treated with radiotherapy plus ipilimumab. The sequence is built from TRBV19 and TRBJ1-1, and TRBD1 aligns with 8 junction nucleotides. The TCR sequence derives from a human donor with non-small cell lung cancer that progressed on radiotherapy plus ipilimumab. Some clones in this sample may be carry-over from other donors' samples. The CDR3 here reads CASSTKPGQGRAFF. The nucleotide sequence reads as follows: TGTGCCAGTAGTACAAAACCCGGACAGGGTAGAGCTTTCTTT.